The entry that follows covers one TCR beta chain sequence. The data were obtained in a study of blood T cell repertoires in COVID-19. Background on the study: PBMCs, B-cell-depleted T cells, or T cells were the source of the cDNA or gDNA that made up the material.

The method was immunoSEQ multiplex PCR; TCRdb's version includes in-frame clones alone and lacks a portion of them. The profile shows 150,000 to 200,000 clones, approximately 88% of them singletons. The V end lost 5 bases, the J end lost 7 bases, and 11 bases lay between the germline ends. This CDR3 comprises 13 residues. CDR1 and CDR2 from the germline V gene are SNHLY and FYNNEI. Sequencing used peripheral blood. This sequence joins TRBV2 and TRBJ1-4; no definite D call. The receptor's source is a woman aged 30 to 39 with acute or convalescent COVID-19. DNA of the CDR3: TGTGCCAGCAGTCGGGGTGAAGGTGAAAAACTGTTTTTT. Its translation: CASSRGEGEKLFF.